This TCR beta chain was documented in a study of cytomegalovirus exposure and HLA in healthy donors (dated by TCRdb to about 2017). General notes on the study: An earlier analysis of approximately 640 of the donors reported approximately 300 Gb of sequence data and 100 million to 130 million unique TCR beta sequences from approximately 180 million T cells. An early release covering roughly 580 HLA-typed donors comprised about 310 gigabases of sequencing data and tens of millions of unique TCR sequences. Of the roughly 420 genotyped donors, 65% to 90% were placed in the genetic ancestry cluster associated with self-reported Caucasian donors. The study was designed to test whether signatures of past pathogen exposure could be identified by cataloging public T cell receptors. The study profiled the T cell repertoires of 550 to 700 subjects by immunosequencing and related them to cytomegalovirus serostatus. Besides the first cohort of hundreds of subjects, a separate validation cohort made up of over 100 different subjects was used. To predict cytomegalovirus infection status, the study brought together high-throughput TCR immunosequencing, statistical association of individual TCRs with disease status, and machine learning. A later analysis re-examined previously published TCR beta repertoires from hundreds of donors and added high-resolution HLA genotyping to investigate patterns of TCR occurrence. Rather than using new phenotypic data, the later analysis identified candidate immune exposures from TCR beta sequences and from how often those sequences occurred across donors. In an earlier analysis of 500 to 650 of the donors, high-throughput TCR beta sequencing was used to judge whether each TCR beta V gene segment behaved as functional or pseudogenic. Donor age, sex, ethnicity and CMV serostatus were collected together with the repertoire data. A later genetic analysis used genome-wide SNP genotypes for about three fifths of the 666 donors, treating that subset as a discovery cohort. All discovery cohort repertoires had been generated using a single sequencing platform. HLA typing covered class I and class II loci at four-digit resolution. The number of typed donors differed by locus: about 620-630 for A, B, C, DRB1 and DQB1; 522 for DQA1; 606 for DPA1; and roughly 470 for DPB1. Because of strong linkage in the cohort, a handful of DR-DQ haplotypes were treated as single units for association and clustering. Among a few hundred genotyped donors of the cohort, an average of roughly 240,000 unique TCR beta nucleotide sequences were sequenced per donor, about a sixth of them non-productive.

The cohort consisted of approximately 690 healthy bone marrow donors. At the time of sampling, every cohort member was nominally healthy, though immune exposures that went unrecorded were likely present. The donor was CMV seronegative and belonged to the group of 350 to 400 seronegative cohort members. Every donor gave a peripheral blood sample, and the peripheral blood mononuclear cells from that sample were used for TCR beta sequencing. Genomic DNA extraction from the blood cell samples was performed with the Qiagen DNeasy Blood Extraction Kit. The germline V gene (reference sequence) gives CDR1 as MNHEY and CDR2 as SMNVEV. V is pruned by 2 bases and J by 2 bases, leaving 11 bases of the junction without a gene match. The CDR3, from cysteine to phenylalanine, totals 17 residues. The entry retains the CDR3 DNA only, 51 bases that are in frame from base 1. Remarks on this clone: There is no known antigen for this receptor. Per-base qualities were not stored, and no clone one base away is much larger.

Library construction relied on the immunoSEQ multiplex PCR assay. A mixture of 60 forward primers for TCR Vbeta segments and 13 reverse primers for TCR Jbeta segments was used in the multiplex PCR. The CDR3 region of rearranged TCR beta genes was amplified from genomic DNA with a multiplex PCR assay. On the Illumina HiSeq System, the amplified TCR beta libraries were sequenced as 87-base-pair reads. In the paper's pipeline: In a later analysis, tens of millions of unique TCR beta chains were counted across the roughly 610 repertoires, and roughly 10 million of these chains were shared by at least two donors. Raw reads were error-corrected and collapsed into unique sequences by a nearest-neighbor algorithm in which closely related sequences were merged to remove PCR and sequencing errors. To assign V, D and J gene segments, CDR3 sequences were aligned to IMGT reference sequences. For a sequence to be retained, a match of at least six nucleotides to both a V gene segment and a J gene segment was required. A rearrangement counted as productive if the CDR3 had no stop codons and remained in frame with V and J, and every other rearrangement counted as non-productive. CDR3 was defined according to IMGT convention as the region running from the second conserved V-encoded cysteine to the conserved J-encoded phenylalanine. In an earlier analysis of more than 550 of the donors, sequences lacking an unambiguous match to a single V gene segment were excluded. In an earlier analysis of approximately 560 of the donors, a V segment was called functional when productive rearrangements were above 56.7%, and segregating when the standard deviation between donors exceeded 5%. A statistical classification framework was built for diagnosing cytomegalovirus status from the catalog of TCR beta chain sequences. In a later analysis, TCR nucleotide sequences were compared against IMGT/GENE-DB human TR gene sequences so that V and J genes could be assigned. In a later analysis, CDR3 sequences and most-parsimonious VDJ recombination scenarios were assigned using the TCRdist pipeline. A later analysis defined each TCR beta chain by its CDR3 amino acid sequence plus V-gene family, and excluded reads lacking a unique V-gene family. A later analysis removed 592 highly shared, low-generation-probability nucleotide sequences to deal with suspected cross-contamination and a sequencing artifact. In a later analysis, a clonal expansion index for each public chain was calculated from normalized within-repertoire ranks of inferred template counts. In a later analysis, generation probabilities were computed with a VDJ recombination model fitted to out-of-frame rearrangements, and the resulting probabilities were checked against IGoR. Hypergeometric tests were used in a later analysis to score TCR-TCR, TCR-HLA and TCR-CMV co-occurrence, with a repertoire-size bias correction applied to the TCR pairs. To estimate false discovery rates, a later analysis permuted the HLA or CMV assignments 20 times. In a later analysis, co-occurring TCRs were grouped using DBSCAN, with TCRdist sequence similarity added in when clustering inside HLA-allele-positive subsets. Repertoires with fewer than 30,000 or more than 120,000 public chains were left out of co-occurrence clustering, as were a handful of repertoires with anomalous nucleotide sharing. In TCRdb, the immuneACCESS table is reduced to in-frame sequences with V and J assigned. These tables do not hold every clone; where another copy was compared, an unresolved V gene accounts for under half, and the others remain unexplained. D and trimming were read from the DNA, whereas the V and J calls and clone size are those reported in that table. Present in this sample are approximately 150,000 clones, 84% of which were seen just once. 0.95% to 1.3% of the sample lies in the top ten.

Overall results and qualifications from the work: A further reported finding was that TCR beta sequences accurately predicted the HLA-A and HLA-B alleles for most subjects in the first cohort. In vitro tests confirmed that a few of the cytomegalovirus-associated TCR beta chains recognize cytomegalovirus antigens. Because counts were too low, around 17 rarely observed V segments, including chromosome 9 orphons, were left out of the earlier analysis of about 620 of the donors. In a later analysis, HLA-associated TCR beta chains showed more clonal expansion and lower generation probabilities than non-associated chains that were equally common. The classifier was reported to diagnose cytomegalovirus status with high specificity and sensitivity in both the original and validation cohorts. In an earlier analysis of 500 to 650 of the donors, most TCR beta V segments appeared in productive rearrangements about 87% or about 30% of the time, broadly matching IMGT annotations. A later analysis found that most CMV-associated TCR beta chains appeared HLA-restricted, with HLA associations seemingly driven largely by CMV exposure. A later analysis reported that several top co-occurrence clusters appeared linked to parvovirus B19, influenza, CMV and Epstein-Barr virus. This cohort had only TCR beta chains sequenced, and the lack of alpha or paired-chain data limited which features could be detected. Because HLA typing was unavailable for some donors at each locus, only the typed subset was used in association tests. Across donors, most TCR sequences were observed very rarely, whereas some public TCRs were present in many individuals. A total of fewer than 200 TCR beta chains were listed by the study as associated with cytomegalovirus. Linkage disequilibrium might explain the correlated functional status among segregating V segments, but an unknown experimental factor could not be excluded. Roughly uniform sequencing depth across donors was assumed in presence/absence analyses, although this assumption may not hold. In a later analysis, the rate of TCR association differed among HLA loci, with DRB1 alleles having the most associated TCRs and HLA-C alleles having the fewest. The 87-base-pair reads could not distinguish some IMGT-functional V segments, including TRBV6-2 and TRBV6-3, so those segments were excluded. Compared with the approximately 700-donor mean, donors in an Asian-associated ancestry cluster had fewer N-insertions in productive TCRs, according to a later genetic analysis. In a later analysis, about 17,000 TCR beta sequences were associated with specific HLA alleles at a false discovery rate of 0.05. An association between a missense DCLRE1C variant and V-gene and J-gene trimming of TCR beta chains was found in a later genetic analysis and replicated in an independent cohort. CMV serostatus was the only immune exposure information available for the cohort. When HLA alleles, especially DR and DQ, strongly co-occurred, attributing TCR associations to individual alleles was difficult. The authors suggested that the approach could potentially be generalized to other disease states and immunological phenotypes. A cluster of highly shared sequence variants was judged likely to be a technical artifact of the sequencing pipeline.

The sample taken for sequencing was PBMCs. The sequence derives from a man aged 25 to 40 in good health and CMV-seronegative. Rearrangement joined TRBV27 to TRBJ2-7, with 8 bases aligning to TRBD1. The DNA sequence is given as TGTGCCAGCAGTTTAGGGGGGCCGGACAGGGAGGCCTACGAGCAGTACTTC. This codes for CASSLGGPDREAYEQYF.